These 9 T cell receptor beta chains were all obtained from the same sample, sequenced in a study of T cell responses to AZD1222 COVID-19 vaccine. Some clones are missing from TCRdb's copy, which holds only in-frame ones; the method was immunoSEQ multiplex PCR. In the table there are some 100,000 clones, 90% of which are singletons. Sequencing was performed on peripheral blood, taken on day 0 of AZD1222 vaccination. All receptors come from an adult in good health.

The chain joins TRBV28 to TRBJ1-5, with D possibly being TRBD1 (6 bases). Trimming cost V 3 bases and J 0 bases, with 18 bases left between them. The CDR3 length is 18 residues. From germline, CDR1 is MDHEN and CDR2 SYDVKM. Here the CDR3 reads CASSFFLSRTDSNQPQHF. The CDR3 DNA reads TGTGCCAGCAGTTTCTTTTTATCCCGGACAGATAGCAATCAGCCCCAGCATTTT. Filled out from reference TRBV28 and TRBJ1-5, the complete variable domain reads DVKVTQSSRYLVKRTGEKVFLECVQDMDHENMFWYRQDPGLGLRLIYFSYDVKMKEKGDIPEGYSVSREKKERFSLILESASTNQTSMYLCASSFFLSRTDSNQPQHFGDGTRLSIL.

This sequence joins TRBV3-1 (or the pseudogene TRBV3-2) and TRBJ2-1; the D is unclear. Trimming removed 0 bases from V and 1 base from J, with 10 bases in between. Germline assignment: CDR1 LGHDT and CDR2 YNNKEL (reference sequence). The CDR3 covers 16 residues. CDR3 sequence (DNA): TGTGCCAGCAGCCAAGATCTAGTAACATCCTACAATGAGCAGTTCTTC. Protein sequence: CASSQDLVTSYNEQFF.

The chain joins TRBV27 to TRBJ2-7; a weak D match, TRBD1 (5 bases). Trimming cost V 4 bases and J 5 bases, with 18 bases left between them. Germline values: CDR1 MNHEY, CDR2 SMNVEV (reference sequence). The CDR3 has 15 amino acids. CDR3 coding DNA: TGTGCCAGCAGTTCAGGGCCCGCTAATGTACACGAGCAGTACTTC. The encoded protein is CASSSGPANVHEQYF.

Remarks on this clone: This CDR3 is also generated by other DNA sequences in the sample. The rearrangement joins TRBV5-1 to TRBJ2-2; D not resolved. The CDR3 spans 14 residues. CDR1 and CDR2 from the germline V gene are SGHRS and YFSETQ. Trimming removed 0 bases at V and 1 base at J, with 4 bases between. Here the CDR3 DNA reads TGCGCCAGCAGCTTGGGTGGGAACACCGGGGAGCTGTTTTTT. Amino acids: CASSLGGNTGELFF.

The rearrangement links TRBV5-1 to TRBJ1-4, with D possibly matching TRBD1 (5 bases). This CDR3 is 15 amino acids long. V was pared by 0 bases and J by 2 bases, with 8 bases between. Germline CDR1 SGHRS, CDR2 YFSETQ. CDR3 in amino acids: CASSLEGATNEKLFF. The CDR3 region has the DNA TGCGCCAGCAGCTTGGAAGGGGCTACTAATGAAAAACTGTTTTTT.

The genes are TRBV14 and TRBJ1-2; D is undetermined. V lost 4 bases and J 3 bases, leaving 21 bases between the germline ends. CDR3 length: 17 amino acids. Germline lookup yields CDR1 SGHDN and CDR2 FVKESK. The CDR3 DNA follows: TGTGCCAGCAGCCCCAAGATGGGTACAATGGATGACTATGGCTACACCTTC. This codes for CASSPKMGTMDDYGYTF. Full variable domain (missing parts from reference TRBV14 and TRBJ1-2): EAGVTQFPSHSVIEKGQTVTLRCDPISGHDNLYWYRRVMGKEIKFLLHFVKESKQDESGMPNNRFLAERTGGTYSTLKVQPAELEDSGVYFCASSPKMGTMDDYGYTFGSGTRLTVV.

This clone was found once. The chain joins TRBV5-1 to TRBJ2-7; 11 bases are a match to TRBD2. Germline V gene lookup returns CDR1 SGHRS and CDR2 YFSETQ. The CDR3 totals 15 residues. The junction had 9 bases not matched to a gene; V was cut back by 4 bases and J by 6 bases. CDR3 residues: CASSPTPSGGTEQYF. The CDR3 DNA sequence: TGCGCCAGCAGCCCAACCCCTAGCGGGGGGACCGAGCAGTACTTC.

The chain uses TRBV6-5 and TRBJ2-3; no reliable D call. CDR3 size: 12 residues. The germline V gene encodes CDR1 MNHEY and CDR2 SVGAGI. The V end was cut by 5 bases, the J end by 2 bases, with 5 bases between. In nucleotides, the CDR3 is TGTGCCAGCAGTACCGCCACAGATACGCAGTATTTT. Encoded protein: CASSTATDTQYF.

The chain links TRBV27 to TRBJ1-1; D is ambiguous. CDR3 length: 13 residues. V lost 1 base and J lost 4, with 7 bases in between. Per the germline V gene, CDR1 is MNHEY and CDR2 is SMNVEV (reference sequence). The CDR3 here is CASSLLASTEAFF. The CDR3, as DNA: TGTGCCAGCAGTTTATTAGCGAGCACTGAAGCTTTCTTT.